One and the same sample provided the 14 T cell receptor beta chains below, sequenced in a study of control samples from healthy donors and cancer patients. TCRdb keeps only in-frame clones here, not all; method: immunoSEQ multiplex PCR. The sample contains some 82,000 clones, around 87% of which appear only once. What was sequenced was blood. These receptors originate from a man aged 50 to 60 in good health.

This clone was observed a few times. The chain employs TRBV4-1 and TRBJ2-7; the D gene is possibly TRBD2 (5 bases). CDR1 is MGHRA, CDR2 YSYEKL, per germline. Trimming stripped 4 bases from V and 0 bases from J, with 16 bases between. The CDR3 sequence is 16 residues long. The CDR3 here is CASSPPGGRSSYEQYF. For the CDR3, the DNA is TGCGCCAGCAGCCCCCCTGGAGGTAGGAGCTCCTACGAGCAGTACTTC.

The V call is TRBV3-1 (or the pseudogene TRBV3-2), the J call TRBJ1-6; no definite D call. Trimming pared 3 bases from V and 0 bases from J, leaving 6 bases between. CDR3 size: 15 residues. Germline values: CDR1 LGHDT, CDR2 YNNKEL (reference sequence). In DNA form, the CDR3 reads TGTGCCAGCAGCCAGCAGAGCTCCTATAATTCACCCCTCCACTTT. Its protein is CASSQQSSYNSPLHF.

The chain is built from TRBV3-1 (or the pseudogene TRBV3-2) and TRBJ2-7, with 8 bases lining up with TRBD2. The CDR3 is made up of 12 amino acids. CDR1 LGHDT and CDR2 YNNKEL come from the germline V gene (reference sequence). After removal of 6 bases from V and 6 bases from J, the junction contained 4 bases not matched to a gene. CDR3 DNA sequence: TGTGCCAGCAGTGGACTAGCCTCCGAGCAGTACGTC. It codes for CASSGLASEQYV.

This clone has a handful of counts. The V call is TRBV4-1, the J call TRBJ1-2; TRBD1 matches 7 bases. The CDR3 contains 15 residues. CDR1 and CDR2 from the germline V gene are MGHRA and YSYEKL. V gave up 4 bases and J gave up 2 bases; unmatched junction bases: 7. CDR3 amino acids: CASSLRQGSNYGYTF. For the CDR3, the DNA is TGCGCCAGCAGCCTACGACAGGGAAGCAACTATGGCTACACCTTC.

The V gene is TRBV7-9, the J gene TRBJ2-1; 7 bases fit TRBD2. Trimming cost V 5 bases and J 14 bases; bases outside gene matches: 9. CDR1 is SEHNR, CDR2 FQNEAQ, per germline (reference sequence). This CDR3 is 12 amino acids long. The DNA of the CDR3 is TGTGCCAGCAGCCTAAACGCGGGAGCGGAGTTCTTC. Protein: CASSLNAGAEFF.

The V and J genes are TRBV29-1 and TRBJ2-5, with D unclear. Germline V lookup: CDR1 SQVTM, CDR2 ANQGSEA. Trimming took 6 bases from V and 0 from J, leaving 11 bases between them. This CDR3 has 13 residues. This CDR3 reads CSVSDRYQETQYF. In DNA form, the CDR3 reads TGCAGCGTATCAGACCGGTACCAAGAGACCCAGTACTTC.

This CDR3 reads CASSFGGGGQETQYF. For the CDR3, the DNA is TGTGCCAGCAGTTTCGGCGGGGGAGGGCAAGAGACCCAGTACTTC. The V gene is TRBV6-6, the J gene TRBJ2-5; 7 nucleotides line up with TRBD2. Germline V gives CDR1 MNHNY, CDR2 SVGAGI (reference sequence). The ends lost 4 bases at V and 2 bases at J; junction bases unmatched: 7. The CDR3 sequence is 15 residues long.

CDR3 nucleotide sequence: TGTGCCAGCAGCCCCGTGGTTCTCTATGGATCTGAGCAGTTCTTC. Amino acids: CASSPVVLYGSEQFF. V gene TRBV3-1 (or the pseudogene TRBV3-2) combines with J gene TRBJ2-1; D gene uncertain. CDR1 is LGHDT and CDR2 is YNNKEL in the germline V gene (reference sequence). Trimming took off 4 bases at V and 9 bases at J, with 19 bases between the two ends. CDR3 length equals 15 residues.

V is TRBV19 and J is TRBJ2-1; D may be TRBD1 (5 bases). Germline CDR1 reads LNHDA; CDR2 reads SQIVND (reference sequence). Trimming took off 4 bases at V and 0 bases at J, with 10 bases between the two ends. The CDR3 sequence is 15 residues long. CDR3 region: CASSKGSVSYNEQFF. The CDR3 DNA follows: TGTGCCAGTAGTAAGGGGTCGGTCTCCTACAATGAGCAGTTCTTC.

V is TRBV5-6 and J is TRBJ2-1, with 13 bases lining up with TRBD2. The V and J ends lost 5 bases and 4 bases, in that order; junction bases with no gene match: 3. The CDR3 extends over 15 amino acids. Germline V gives CDR1 SGHDT, CDR2 YYEEEE. CDR3 DNA sequence: TGTGCCAGCAGAACGGGACTAGCGGGATACAATGAGCAGTTCTTC. It specifies CASRTGLAGYNEQFF.

The chain employs TRBV4-3 and TRBJ2-4; no clear D. Germline CDR1 reads LGHNA; CDR2 reads YSLEER. The V end was cut by 0 bases, the J end by 8 bases, with 8 bases between. The CDR3 is 13 amino acids. This CDR3 reads CASSQDVWYIQYF. The CDR3 bases are TGCGCCAGCAGCCAAGATGTCTGGTACATTCAGTACTTC.

The chain combines TRBV29-1 with TRBJ1-5; maybe TRBD1 (5 bases). Germline CDR1 is SQVTM and CDR2 is ANQGSEA. Trimming shortened V by 4 bases and J by 1 base, and 8 bases separated the two germline ends. This CDR3 comprises 13 residues. Here the CDR3 DNA reads TGCAGCGTTGCGGGGGGGAGCAATCAGCCCCAGCATTTT. It is translated as CSVAGGSNQPQHF.

A few counts support this clone. V and J are TRBV29-1 and TRBJ2-7; D gene uncertain. The CDR3 totals 10 residues. V lost 6 bases to trimming and J lost 7 bases, with 10 bases between them. Germline CDR1 reads SQVTM; CDR2 reads ANQGSEA. In nucleotides, the CDR3 is TGCAGCGTGAAGGACGGAGAGCAGTACTTC. This encodes CSVKDGEQYF.

This chain connects TRBV10-3 to TRBJ2-3; 13 nucleotides line up with TRBD2. There are 17 residues in the CDR3. Germline V lookup: CDR1 ENHRY, CDR2 SYGVKD. J was trimmed by 4 bases and V by 2 bases; bases with no gene match: 6. The DNA for the CDR3 is TGTGCCATCAGTGAGACTAGCGGGAGGGCCAGGTCAGATACGCAGTATTTT. It translates to CAISETSGRARSDTQYF.